Sequencing of this T cell receptor (beta chain) was carried out in a study of cytomegalovirus exposure and HLA in healthy donors. Whole-study results and caveats: Most CMV-associated TCR beta chains were later found to appear HLA-restricted. In presence/absence analyses, roughly uniform sequencing depth across donors was assumed.

Donors were nominally healthy when sampled, though unrecorded immune exposures were likely. Note on this clone: No antigen is known for it.

The PCR employed 60 Vbeta primers together with 13 Jbeta primers. Clones were sequenced by immunoSEQ multiplex PCR, and TCRdb holds only the in-frame ones, with some missing. The repertoire table contains about 58,000 clones. There are 14 residues in the CDR3. V shed 2 bases and J shed 7 bases, with 13 bases lying between them. Germline V gives CDR1 SGHDT, CDR2 YYEEEE. Sequenced input: PBMCs. The sequence was collected from a male donor in good health and CMV-seronegative. The rearrangement uses TRBV5-6 and TRBJ2-1, with D possibly TRBD1 on 6 matching bases. CDR3 in amino acids: CASSFWNRVNEQFF. In DNA, the CDR3 is TGTGCCAGCAGCTTTTGGAACAGGGTAAATGAGCAGTTCTTC.